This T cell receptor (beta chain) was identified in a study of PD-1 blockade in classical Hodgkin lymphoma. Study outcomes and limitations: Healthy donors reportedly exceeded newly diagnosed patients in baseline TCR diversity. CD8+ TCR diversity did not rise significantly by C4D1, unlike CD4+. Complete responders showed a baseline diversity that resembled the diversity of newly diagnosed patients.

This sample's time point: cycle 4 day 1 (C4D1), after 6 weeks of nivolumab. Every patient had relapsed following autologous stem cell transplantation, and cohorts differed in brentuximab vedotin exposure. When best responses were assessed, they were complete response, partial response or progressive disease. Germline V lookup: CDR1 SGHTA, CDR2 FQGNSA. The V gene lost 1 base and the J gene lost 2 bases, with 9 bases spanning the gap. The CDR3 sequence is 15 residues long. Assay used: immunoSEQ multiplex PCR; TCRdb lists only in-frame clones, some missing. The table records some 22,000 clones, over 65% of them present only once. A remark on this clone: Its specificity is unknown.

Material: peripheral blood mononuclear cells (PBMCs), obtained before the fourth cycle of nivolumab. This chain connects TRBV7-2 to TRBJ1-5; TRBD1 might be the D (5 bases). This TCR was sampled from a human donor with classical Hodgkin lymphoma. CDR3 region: CASSLGGPGNQPQHF. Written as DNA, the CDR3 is TGTGCCAGCAGCTTAGGGGGCCCCGGCAATCAGCCCCAGCATTTT.